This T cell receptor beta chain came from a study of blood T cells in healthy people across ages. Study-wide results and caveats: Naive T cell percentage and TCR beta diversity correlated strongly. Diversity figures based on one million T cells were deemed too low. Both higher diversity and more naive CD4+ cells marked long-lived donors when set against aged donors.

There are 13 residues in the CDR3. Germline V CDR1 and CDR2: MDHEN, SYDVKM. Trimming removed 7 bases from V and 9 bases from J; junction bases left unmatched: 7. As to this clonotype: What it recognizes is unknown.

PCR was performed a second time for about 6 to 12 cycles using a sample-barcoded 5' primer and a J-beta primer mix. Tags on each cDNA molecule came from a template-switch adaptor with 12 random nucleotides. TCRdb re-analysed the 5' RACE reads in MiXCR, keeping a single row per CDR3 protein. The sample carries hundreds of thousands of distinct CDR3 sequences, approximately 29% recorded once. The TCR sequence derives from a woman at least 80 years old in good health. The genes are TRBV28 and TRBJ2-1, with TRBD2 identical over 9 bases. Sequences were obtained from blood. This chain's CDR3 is CASMRGGVGEQFF. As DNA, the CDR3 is TGTGCCAGCATGCGGGGGGGTGTTGGTGAGCAGTTCTTC. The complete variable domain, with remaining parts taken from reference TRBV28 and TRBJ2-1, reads DVKVTQSSRYLVKRTGEKVFLECVQDMDHENMFWYRQDPGLGLRLIYFSYDVKMKEKGDIPEGYSVSREKKERFSLILESASTNQTSMYLCASMRGGVGEQFFGPGTRLTVL.